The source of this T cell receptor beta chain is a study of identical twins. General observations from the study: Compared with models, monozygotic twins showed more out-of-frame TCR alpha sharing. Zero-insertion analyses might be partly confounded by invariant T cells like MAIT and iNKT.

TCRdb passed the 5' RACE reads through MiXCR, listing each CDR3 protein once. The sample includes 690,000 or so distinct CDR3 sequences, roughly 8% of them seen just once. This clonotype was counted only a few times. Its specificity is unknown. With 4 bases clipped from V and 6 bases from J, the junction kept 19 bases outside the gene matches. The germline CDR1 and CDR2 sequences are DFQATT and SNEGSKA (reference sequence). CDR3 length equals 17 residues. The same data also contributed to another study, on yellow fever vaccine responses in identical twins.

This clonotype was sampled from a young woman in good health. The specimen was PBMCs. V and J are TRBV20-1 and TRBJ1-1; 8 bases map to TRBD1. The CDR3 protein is CSAKELATGDFLAEAFF. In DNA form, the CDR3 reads TGCAGTGCTAAGGAGTTAGCGACAGGGGATTTCTTGGCTGAAGCTTTCTTT.